This TCR beta chain comes out of a study of T cell responses to AZD1222 COVID-19 vaccine. Findings of the study overall: Targets within unmutated variant regions were reportedly found for nearly half of spike-specific TCRs. Two doses of AZD1222 preceded a rise in Spike-specific TCR breadth and depth. The donor group comprised mostly white British people and more females; the analysis possibly underestimated clonal diversity.

Here immunoSEQ multiplex PCR was the method, and the copy in TCRdb shows in-frame clones only, minus some. The data show around 100,000 clones, less than 95% seen once. Comments on this clone: Antigen specificity is unknown.

The receptor comes from an adult in good health. Here the sequenced sample was peripheral blood, taken on day 0 of AZD1222 vaccination.

Written as DNA, the CDR3 is TGTGCCAGCAGCTTTCAGGGGTCTGGGGCCAACGTCCTGACTTTC. Its protein product is CASSFQGSGANVLTF. The chain has TRBV7-2 and TRBJ2-6, with a possible D match to TRBD1 (6 bases). Trimming shortened V by 3 bases and J by 1 base, and 7 bases separated the two germline ends. The CDR3 consists of 15 residues. In germline, CDR1 is SGHTA, CDR2 FQGNSA.